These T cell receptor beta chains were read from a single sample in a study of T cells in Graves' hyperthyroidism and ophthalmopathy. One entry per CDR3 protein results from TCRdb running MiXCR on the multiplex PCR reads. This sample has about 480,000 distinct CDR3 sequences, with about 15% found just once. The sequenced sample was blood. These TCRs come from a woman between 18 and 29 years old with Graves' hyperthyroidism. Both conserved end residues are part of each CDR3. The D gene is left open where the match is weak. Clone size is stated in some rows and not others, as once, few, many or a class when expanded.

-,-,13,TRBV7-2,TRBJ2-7,CASTGSTLGEQYF,TGTGCCAGCACTGGCAGCACCCTCGGCGAGCAGTACTTC
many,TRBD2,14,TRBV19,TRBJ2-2,CASSHSGDTGELFF,TGTGCCAGTAGTCATAGCGGGGACACCGGGGAGCTGTTTTTT
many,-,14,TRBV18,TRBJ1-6,CASSPREGNSPLHF,TGTGCCAGCTCACCAAGGGAGGGGAATTCACCCCTCCACTTT
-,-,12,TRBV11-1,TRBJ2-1,CAGSLDLNEQFF,TGTGCCGGCAGCTTAGACCTAAATGAGCAGTTCTTC
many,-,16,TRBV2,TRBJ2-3,CASSEDERASTDTQYF,TGTGCCAGCAGTGAAGACGAGCGGGCTAGCACAGATACGCAGTATTTT
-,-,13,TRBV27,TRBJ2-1,CATSYSNYNEQFF,TGTGCCACCTCGTATAGCAACTACAATGAGCAGTTCTTC
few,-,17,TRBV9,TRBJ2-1,CASSVGLGGWRSNEQFF,TGTGCCAGCAGCGTAGGGCTAGGAGGGTGGCGGAGCAATGAGCAGTTCTTC
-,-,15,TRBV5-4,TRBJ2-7,CASSLELGETYEQYF,TGTGCCAGCAGCTTGGAACTCGGGGAAACCTACGAGCAGTACTTC
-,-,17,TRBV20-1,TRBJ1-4,CSAPTPGRIATNEKLFF,TGCAGTGCCCCCACCCCAGGAAGGATTGCAACTAATGAAAAACTGTTTTTT
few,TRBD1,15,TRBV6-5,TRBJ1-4,CASSYAGQQNEKLFF,TGTGCCAGCAGTTACGCGGGACAGCAGAATGAAAAACTGTTTTTT
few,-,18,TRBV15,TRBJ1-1,CATSRDSALRMMNTEAFF,TGTGCCACCAGCAGAGATAGCGCCCTCCGGATGATGAACACTGAAGCTTTCTTT
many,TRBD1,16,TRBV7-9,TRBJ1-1,CASSRDTGGAITEAFF,TGTGCCAGCAGCAGAGACACAGGGGGCGCGATCACTGAAGCTTTCTTT
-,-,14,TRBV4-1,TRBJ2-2,CASSQEGPSGELFF,TGCGCCAGCAGCCAAGAAGGTCCAAGCGGGGAGCTGTTTTTT
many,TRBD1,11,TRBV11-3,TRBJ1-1,CASSPGTGAFF,TGTGCCAGCAGCCCCGGGACAGGAGCTTTCTTT
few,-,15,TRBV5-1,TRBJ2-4,CASSLDQGRKNIQYF,TGCGCCAGCAGCTTGGACCAGGGTAGGAAAAACATTCAGTACTTC
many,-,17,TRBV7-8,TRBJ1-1,CASSWGRPGWRNTEAFF,TGTGCCAGCAGCTGGGGTAGGCCAGGGTGGCGGAACACTGAAGCTTTCTTT
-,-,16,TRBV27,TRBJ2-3,CASSLSFGQSTDTQYF,TGTGCCAGCAGTTTGTCCTTCGGACAGAGTACAGATACGCAGTATTTT
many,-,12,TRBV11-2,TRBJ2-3,CASSLNTDTQYF,TGTGCCAGCAGCCTCAACACAGATACGCAGTATTTT
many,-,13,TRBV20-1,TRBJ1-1,CSASSPSNTEAFF,TGCAGTGCCAGCTCCCCCTCGAACACTGAAGCTTTCTTT
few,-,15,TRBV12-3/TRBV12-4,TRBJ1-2,CASSLGVPWSYGYTF,TGTGCCAGCAGTTTAGGGGTGCCTTGGAGCTATGGCTACACCTTC
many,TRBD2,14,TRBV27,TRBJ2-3,CASRVSGEGNTQYF,TGTGCCAGCAGAGTTAGCGGGGAGGGGAATACGCAGTATTTT
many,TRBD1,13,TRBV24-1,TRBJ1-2,CATTQGQGDGYTF,TGTGCCACCACCCAAGGACAGGGTGATGGCTACACCTTC
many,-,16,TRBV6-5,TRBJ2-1,CASSYWYAENYNEQFF,TGTGCCAGCAGTTACTGGTACGCTGAGAATTACAATGAGCAGTTCTTC
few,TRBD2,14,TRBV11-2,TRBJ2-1,CASSLTVAGEEQFF,TGTGCCAGCAGCTTAACGGTAGCGGGAGAGGAGCAGTTCTTC
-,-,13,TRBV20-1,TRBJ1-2,CSASPGHGYGYTF,TGCAGTGCTAGCCCCGGACACGGCTATGGCTACACCTTC
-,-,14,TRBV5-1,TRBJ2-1,CASSLTQHYNEQFF,TGCGCCAGCAGCTTGACGCAGCATTACAATGAGCAGTTCTTC
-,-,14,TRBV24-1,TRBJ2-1,CATSPARGYNEQFF,TGTGCCACCAGTCCCGCCAGGGGCTACAATGAGCAGTTCTTC
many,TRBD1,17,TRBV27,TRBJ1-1,CASSKITGGSSNTEAFF,TGTGCCAGCAGCAAAATTACAGGGGGCTCCTCGAACACTGAAGCTTTCTTT
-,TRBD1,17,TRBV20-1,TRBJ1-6,CSARPGQGAAYNSPLHF,TGCAGTGCTAGGCCGGGACAGGGGGCCGCCTATAATTCACCCCTCCACTTT
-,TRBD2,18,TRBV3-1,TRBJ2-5,CASSQAKSGAGYQETQYF,TGTGCCAGCAGCCAAGCAAAGAGCGGAGCGGGATACCAAGAGACCCAGTACTTC
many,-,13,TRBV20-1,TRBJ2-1,CSASPPQNNEQFF,TGCAGTGCTAGCCCCCCCCAGAATAATGAGCAGTTCTTC
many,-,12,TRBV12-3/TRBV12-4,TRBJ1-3,CATNPQGNTIYF,TGTGCCACCAACCCCCAGGGAAACACCATATATTTT
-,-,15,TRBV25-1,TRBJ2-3,CASSETGTSTDTQYF,TGTGCCAGCAGTGAAACCGGGACTAGCACAGATACGCAGTATTTT
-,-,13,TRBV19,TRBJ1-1,CASSIQENTEAFF,TGTGCCAGTAGTATACAGGAGAACACTGAAGCTTTCTTT
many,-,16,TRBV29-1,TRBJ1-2,CSVEDLGMGENYGYTF,TGCAGCGTTGAAGATCTGGGGATGGGGGAAAACTATGGCTACACCTTC
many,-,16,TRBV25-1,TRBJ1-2,CASSEYGNRANYGYTF,TGTGCCAGCAGTGAATATGGGAACAGAGCTAACTATGGCTACACCTTC
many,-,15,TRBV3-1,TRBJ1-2,CASSQDRASNYGYTF,TGTGCCAGCAGCCAAGATCGCGCCAGCAACTATGGCTACACCTTC
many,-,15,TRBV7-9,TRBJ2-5,CASSLGLRRQETQYF,TGTGCCAGCAGCTTAGGACTACGACGGCAAGAGACCCAGTACTTC
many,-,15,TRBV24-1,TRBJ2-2,CATSGLATGPGELFF,TGTGCCACCAGTGGCCTAGCTACAGGGCCCGGGGAGCTGTTTTTT
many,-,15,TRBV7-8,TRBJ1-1,CASSPLTDANTEAFF,TGTGCCAGCAGCCCCTTGACAGACGCCAACACTGAAGCTTTCTTT
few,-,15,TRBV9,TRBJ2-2,CASSDRWPNTGELFF,TGTGCCAGCAGCGACCGTTGGCCAAACACCGGGGAGCTGTTTTTT
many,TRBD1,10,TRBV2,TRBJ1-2,CASRDRGYTF,TGTGCCAGCAGGGACAGGGGCTACACCTTC
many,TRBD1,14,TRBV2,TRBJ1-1,CASSRDSGGTEAFF,TGTGCCAGCAGTAGGGACAGCGGCGGCACTGAAGCTTTCTTT
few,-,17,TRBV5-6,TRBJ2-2,CASSLVSGRRDTGELFF,TGTGCCAGCAGCTTGGTGTCGGGACGACGGGACACCGGGGAGCTGTTTTTT
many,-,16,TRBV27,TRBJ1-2,CASSFARTDHNYGYTF,TGTGCCAGCAGTTTCGCCAGGACAGATCATAACTATGGCTACACCTTC
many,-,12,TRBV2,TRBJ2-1,CASSDLYNEQFF,TGTGCCAGCAGTGACTTATACAATGAGCAGTTCTTC
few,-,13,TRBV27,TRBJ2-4,CASSPITKNIQYF,TGTGCCAGCAGTCCCATAACCAAAAACATTCAGTACTTC
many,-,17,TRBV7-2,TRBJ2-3,CASSLALGTGSGDTQYF,TGTGCCAGCAGCTTAGCGCTGGGGACCGGGAGCGGAGATACGCAGTATTTT
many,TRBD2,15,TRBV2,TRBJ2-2,CASSPTSPNTGELFF,TGTGCCAGCAGTCCGACTAGCCCGAACACCGGGGAGCTGTTTTTT
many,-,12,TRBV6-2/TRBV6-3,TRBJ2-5,CASSTGPETQYF,TGTGCCAGCAGCACGGGGCCCGAGACCCAGTACTTC
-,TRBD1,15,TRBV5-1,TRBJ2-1,CASSIEGQGVDEQFF,TGCGCCAGCAGCATCGAGGGACAGGGTGTGGATGAGCAGTTCTTC
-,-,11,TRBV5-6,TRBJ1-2,CASSRGYRYTF,TGTGCCAGCAGCCGGGGATATCGCTACACCTTC
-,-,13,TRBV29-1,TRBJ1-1,CSVGAQAYPEAFF,TGCAGCGTTGGGGCCCAGGCTTACCCTGAAGCTTTCTTT
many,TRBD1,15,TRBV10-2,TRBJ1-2,CASRSGTGDLTGYTF,TGCGCCAGCAGATCCGGGACAGGGGACCTTACTGGCTACACCTTC
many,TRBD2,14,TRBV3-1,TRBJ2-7,CASSHHGLASEQYF,TGTGCCAGCAGCCATCATGGACTAGCGAGCGAGCAGTACTTC